This T cell receptor (beta chain) emerged from a study of blood T cell repertoires in COVID-19. Study context: From the United States, Italy and Spain came samples of acute and convalescent COVID-19.

The trim removed 3 bases at V and 0 bases at J, leaving 13 bases unmatched. CDR3 length equals 18 residues. Germline V gene data show CDR1 as MGHRA and CDR2 as YSYEKL. This clone appeared a few times. The method was immunoSEQ multiplex PCR; TCRdb's version includes in-frame clones alone and lacks a portion of them. This sample has 190,000 or so clones, with 70% to 90% found just once. V usage is TRBV4-1 and J usage is TRBJ1-2; 7 bases match TRBD1. The sequenced sample was peripheral blood. The clonotype comes from a man aged 35 to 55 with active or convalescent COVID-19. As DNA, the CDR3 is TGCGCCAGCAGCCAGGCTCGGAGAAGGGGGCCAGCTAACTATGGCTACACCTTC. Amino acid sequence: CASSQARRRGPANYGYTF.